This TCR beta chain was recovered during a study of metastatic and nonmetastatic thyroid tumors. About the research overall: Comparative analysis of repertoires was undertaken across blood and tumor or nodule tissue obtained from malignant and benign thyroid patients. Study results and caveats: TCR beta diversity was reportedly significantly higher in malignant thyroid tumors than benign nodules, in blood and tumor.

Per the study methods: For papillary thyroid cancer, a distant-metastasis classifier was constructed from CDR3 differences observed across clinicopathological groups. TCRdb used MiXCR to call clones anew from the PCR reads. TCRdb, not the original authors, processed these V and J calls. The sample includes approximately 6,600 clones, roughly 27% of them seen just once. Looked up from germline, CDR1 is SGHRS and CDR2 is YFSETQ. V was trimmed by 4 bases and J by 2 bases, leaving 11 bases between them. The CDR3 loop spans 14 amino acids. This clone is medium-sized in the sample. What it binds is not known. Every patient underwent thyroid surgery untreated.

The material sequenced was adjacent normal tissue. V usage is TRBV5-1 and J usage is TRBJ2-3; D uncertain. The source is a female donor with papillary thyroid cancer or a benign thyroid nodule (not recorded which). Some clones in this sample may be carry-over from other donors' samples. CDR3 sequence (DNA): TGCGCCAGCAGCCCCCGGGCAGACACAGATACGCAGTATTTT. Its translation is CASSPRADTDTQYF. Variable domain in full (rest from reference TRBV5-1 and TRBJ2-3): KAGVTQTPRYLIKTRGQQVTLSCSPISGHRSVSWYQQTPGQGLQFLFEYFSETQRNKGNFPGRFSGRQFSNSRSEMNVSTLELGDSALYLCASSPRADTDTQYFGPGTRLTVL.